The next 24 T cell receptor beta chains were all read from a single sample in a study of blood T cell repertoires in COVID-19. Libraries were prepared by immunoSEQ multiplex PCR; TCRdb keeps only in-frame clonotypes and omits some of them. The sample lists about 140,000 clones, around 80% occurring once. The material sequenced was peripheral blood. These receptors were taken from a man in his 70s who had recovered from COVID-19.

The genes are TRBV19 and TRBJ1-2; TRBD1 might be the D (6 bases). The CDR3 contains 14 residues. Trimming took off 5 bases at V and 7 bases at J, with 17 bases between the two ends. Germline V CDR1 and CDR2: LNHDA, SQIVND (reference sequence). Written as DNA, the CDR3 is TGTGCCAGTAGTGTCCCTCAGGGGCTGCTTGGCTACACCTTC. Amino acid sequence: CASSVPQGLLGYTF.

This clone was picked up a small number of times. This chain links TRBV3-1 (or the pseudogene TRBV3-2) with TRBJ2-3; TRBD2 might be the D (5 bases). V was cut by 4 bases and J by 3 bases, with 14 bases left in between. The V gene's germline CDR1 is LGHDT and CDR2 YNNKEL (reference sequence). The CDR3 has 15 residues. CDR3 sequence (DNA): TGTGCCAGCAGCCTAGAGGGCCTGAGAACAGATACGCAGTATTTT. Protein product: CASSLEGLRTDTQYF.

The chain links TRBV18 to TRBJ1-2; 10 nucleotides line up with TRBD1. The junction had 4 bases not matched to a gene; V was cut back by 3 bases and J by 6 bases. Germline V gene data show CDR1 as KGHSH and CDR2 as LQKENI. The CDR3 is made up of 14 amino acids. The CDR3 is CASSPGTGDNGYTF. The CDR3 coding sequence is TGTGCCAGCTCACCTGGGACAGGGGATAATGGCTACACCTTC.

The chain carries TRBV5-6 and TRBJ1-2, with D tentatively TRBD1 (6 bases). Per germline, CDR1 SGHDT and CDR2 YYEEEE. The CDR3 is 15 amino acids. V was pared by 3 bases and J by 7 bases, with 19 bases between. CDR3 sequence reads: CASSSAPTGLFGYTF. The CDR3 nucleotides are TGTGCCAGCAGCTCCGCCCCTACAGGGTTGTTTGGCTACACCTTC.

The rearrangement uses TRBV5-1 and TRBJ2-7, with TRBD2 as a possible D gene (6 bases). Germline CDR1 reads SGHRS; CDR2 reads YFSETQ. Trimming cost V 0 bases and J 2 bases, with 12 bases left between them. The CDR3 extends over 15 amino acids. The CDR3 region is CASSLAFRTTYEQYF. The CDR3, as DNA: TGCGCCAGCAGCTTGGCCTTCAGGACTACCTACGAGCAGTACTTC.

The rearrangement uses TRBV9 and TRBJ1-2; D gene uncertain. The V end was cut by 3 bases, the J end by 4 bases, with 7 bases between. The CDR3 is 12 amino acids. In germline, CDR1 is SGDLS, CDR2 YYNGEE. CDR3 DNA: TGTGCCAGCAGCGGAAACAGCTATGGCTACACCTTC. Encoded protein: CASSGNSYGYTF.

This chain uses TRBV2 with TRBJ1-3; no clear D gene. CDR3 length: 14 amino acids. V lost 4 bases and J lost 2, with 9 bases in between. Germline V gene sequence: CDR1 SNHLY, CDR2 FYNNEI. The CDR3 is CASSGLSPGNTIYF. The CDR3, as DNA: TGTGCCAGCAGTGGCCTAAGCCCTGGAAACACCATATATTTT. The full variable domain, completed using reference TRBV2 and TRBJ1-3, is EPEVTQTPSHQVTQMGQEVILRCVPISNHLYFYWYRQILGQKVEFLVSFYNNEISEKSEIFDDQFSVERPDGSNFTLKIRSTKLEDSAMYFCASSGLSPGNTIYFGEGSWLTVV.

The chain recombines TRBV6-5 with TRBJ2-1; D perhaps matches TRBD2 (5 bases). Germline V lookup: CDR1 MNHEY, CDR2 SVGAGI. The V gene lost 4 bases and the J gene lost 9 bases, with 10 bases spanning the gap. The CDR3 is made up of 12 amino acids. The CDR3 DNA reads as TGTGCCAGCAGTTCACTTGAGGGTGAGCAGTTCTTC. Translating gives CASSSLEGEQFF.

The J gene is TRBJ2-1, the V gene TRBV30, with D unclear. Germline V gives CDR1 GTSNPN, CDR2 SVGIG (reference sequence). Trimming took off 2 bases at V and 8 bases at J, with 4 bases between the two ends. This CDR3 is built from 10 residues. The CDR3 region is CAWSPDEQFF. CDR3 coding DNA: TGTGCCTGGAGTCCCGATGAGCAGTTCTTC.

In nucleotides, the CDR3 is TGTGCCTGGACGGCAGGTTGGACAGATACGCAGTATTTT. Translation: CAWTAGWTDTQYF. The chain has TRBV30 and TRBJ2-3, with D uncertain. Deletions cut 4 bases from V and 3 bases from J, with 11 bases between. This CDR3 comprises 13 residues. The germline CDR1 and CDR2 sequences are GTSNPN and SVGIG (reference sequence).

This chain joins TRBV18 and TRBJ2-1; D perhaps matches TRBD2 (5 bases). The V end lost 6 bases, the J end lost 7 bases, and 25 bases lay between the germline ends. The length of the CDR3 is 17 residues. Germline lookup yields CDR1 KGHSH and CDR2 LQKENI. The CDR3 sequence is CASSGLKDDHWLNEQFF. The CDR3 coding sequence is TGTGCCAGCTCCGGACTTAAGGACGATCATTGGTTGAATGAGCAGTTCTTC.

The V and J genes are TRBV6-5 and TRBJ2-7, with 8 bases aligning to TRBD1. Germline V gives CDR1 MNHEY, CDR2 SVGAGI. The CDR3 consists of 14 residues. The J segment lost 6 bases and the V segment lost 4 bases, leaving 8 bases of the junction unmatched. The DNA of the CDR3 is TGTGCCAGCAGTTCGACAGGGGACGATGTCGAGCAGTACTTC. Translating gives CASSSTGDDVEQYF.

The chain recombines TRBV10-3 with TRBJ2-7; 9 bases fit TRBD2. CDR1 is ENHRY, CDR2 SYGVKD, per germline. Trimming cost V 5 bases and J 4 bases; bases outside gene matches: 9. This CDR3 is 15 amino acids long. The CDR3 sequence: CAISQTSGGFYEQYF. DNA of the CDR3: TGTGCCATCAGTCAGACTAGCGGTGGCTTTTACGAGCAGTACTTC.

The J gene is TRBJ2-1, the V gene TRBV2, with 10 bases aligning to TRBD2. The CDR3 spans 15 residues. Unmatched junction bases numbered 8, after V lost 6 bases and J lost 6 bases. Germline CDR1 and CDR2: SNHLY and FYNNEI. CDR3: CASRNLAGAFNEQFF. CDR3 sequence (DNA): TGTGCCAGCAGAAACCTAGCGGGAGCATTCAATGAGCAGTTCTTC.

V is TRBV30 and J is TRBJ2-5; 14 positions match TRBD2. There are 16 residues in the CDR3. Losses at the gene ends were 3 bases for V and 2 bases for J; bases not matched to a gene: 5. Germline V lookup: CDR1 GTSNPN, CDR2 SVGIG (reference sequence). CDR3 sequence: CAWRGLAGASQETQYF. The CDR3 nucleotides are TGTGCCTGGAGGGGACTAGCGGGAGCTTCACAAGAGACCCAGTACTTC.

V usage is TRBV7-9 and J usage is TRBJ2-3, with D possibly TRBD2 on 5 matching bases. V dropped 4 bases and J dropped 2 bases, with 13 bases sitting between them. CDR1 and CDR2 (germline): SEHNR, FQNEAQ (reference sequence). The CDR3 consists of 15 residues. The CDR3 spells CASSSTRENTDTQYF. The CDR3 DNA sequence: TGTGCCAGCAGCTCGACACGGGAAAACACAGATACGCAGTATTTT.

The chain couples TRBV10-2 to TRBJ2-7; 7 bases match TRBD2. The germline V gene has CDR1 WSHSY and CDR2 SAAADI. The V segment lost 7 bases and the J segment 2 bases; nucleotides outside the gene matches: 8. The CDR3 contains 14 residues. CDR3 sequence: CASNPSGATYEQYF. The CDR3 coding sequence is TGCGCCAGCAACCCTAGCGGAGCAACCTACGAGCAGTACTTC.

This chain uses TRBV19 with TRBJ2-6; D not certain. The CDR3 loop spans 13 amino acids. The ends were cut back, 5 bases at V and 2 bases at J, with 4 bases in the middle. Looked up from germline, CDR1 is LNHDA and CDR2 is SQIVND (reference sequence). CDR3 residues: CASSFAGANVLTF. Here the CDR3 DNA reads TGTGCCAGTAGTTTCGCTGGGGCCAACGTCCTGACTTTC.

This clone showed up just a few times. V and J are TRBV7-9 and TRBJ2-7; 7 nucleotides line up with TRBD2. Trimming removed 4 bases from V and 2 bases from J; junction bases left unmatched: 14. Germline CDR1 reads SEHNR; CDR2 reads FQNEAQ (reference sequence). This CDR3 has 17 amino acids. The CDR3 is CASSSQETSFGAYEQYF. In nucleotides, the CDR3 is TGTGCCAGCAGCTCGCAGGAGACTAGCTTTGGGGCCTACGAGCAGTACTTC.

This clone was seen more than once but under ten times. This chain joins TRBV7-2 and TRBJ2-7; 8 positions match TRBD1. Germline CDR1 reads SGHTA; CDR2 reads FQGNSA. The ends lost 0 bases at V and 3 bases at J; junction bases unmatched: 7. The CDR3 contains 16 residues. CDR3 residues: CASSLAGQGVFYEQYF. The CDR3 region has the DNA TGTGCCAGCAGCTTAGCCGGACAGGGAGTATTCTACGAGCAGTACTTC.

The genes are TRBV30 and TRBJ1-1; the D is unclear. Germline V CDR1 and CDR2: GTSNPN, SVGIG (reference sequence). The CDR3 is 11 amino acids. Trimming removed 3 bases at V and 1 base at J, with 3 bases between. The CDR3 DNA is TGTGCCTGGAGGGCGAACACTGAAGCTTTCTTT. Translation gives CAWRANTEAFF.

The rearrangement uses TRBV5-4 and TRBJ2-5; 13 bases match TRBD2. The junction had 5 bases not matched to a gene; V was cut back by 4 bases and J by 5 bases. Germline V gene lookup returns CDR1 SGHNT and CDR2 YYREEE (reference sequence). The CDR3 is 15 amino acids. CDR3 DNA: TGTGCCAGCAGCAATGGACTAGCGGGAGTTGAGACCCAGTACTTC. Its protein is CASSNGLAGVETQYF.

The V gene is TRBV6-5, the J gene TRBJ2-1, with 9 positions matching TRBD1. CDR1 and CDR2 (germline): MNHEY, SVGAGI. J lost 5 bases, V lost 6 bases, and 8 bases had no gene match. The CDR3 runs to 15 residues. CDR3 sequence: CASRITGTGNNEQFF. The CDR3 DNA sequence: TGTGCCAGCAGGATTACCGGGACAGGGAACAATGAGCAGTTCTTC.

The chain combines TRBV5-1 with TRBJ2-2, with 15 bases fitting TRBD2. This CDR3 comprises 19 residues. Germline V gives CDR1 SGHRS, CDR2 YFSETQ. V lost 10 bases, J lost 4 bases, and 17 bases stayed unmatched. The CDR3 spells CAPRSKRTSGRAFTGELFF. The CDR3 DNA reads TGCGCCCCCCGAAGTAAGAGGACTAGCGGGAGGGCCTTCACCGGGGAGCTGTTTTTT.